The T cell receptor beta chain under discussion was sequenced for a study of T-cell memory formation after mild COVID-19. Study at large: TCR clustering was largely donor specific.

Note on this clonotype: What it binds is unknown.

The study's findings and limits: Later expanders leaned toward CD4+, whereas clones contracting from day 15 to 85 were balanced CD4/CD8. Prior to infection, memory already included some responding clones, suggesting cross-reactive memory joined.

Per germline, CDR1 SGHTA and CDR2 FQGNSA. With 5 bases clipped from V and 1 base from J, the junction kept 10 bases outside the gene matches. The CDR3 covers 18 residues. TCRdb reprocessed the 5' RACE reads via MiXCR and lists one record per CDR3 protein. Of more than 80,000 distinct CDR3 sequences in the sample, more than 15% were seen once. This TCR was sampled from an adult woman who had mild COVID-19 (a few samples of this study predate the infection). Cell type and time point are not known. The genes are TRBV7-2 and TRBJ2-3, with 12 bases fitting TRBD2. Source material: PBMCs or a T cell subset sorted from them (not recorded which). In DNA form, the CDR3 reads TGTGCCAGCAGCCCCCGGGCTAGCGGGAGGGCAGGCACAGATACGCAGTATTTT. Its protein product is CASSPRASGRAGTDTQYF.